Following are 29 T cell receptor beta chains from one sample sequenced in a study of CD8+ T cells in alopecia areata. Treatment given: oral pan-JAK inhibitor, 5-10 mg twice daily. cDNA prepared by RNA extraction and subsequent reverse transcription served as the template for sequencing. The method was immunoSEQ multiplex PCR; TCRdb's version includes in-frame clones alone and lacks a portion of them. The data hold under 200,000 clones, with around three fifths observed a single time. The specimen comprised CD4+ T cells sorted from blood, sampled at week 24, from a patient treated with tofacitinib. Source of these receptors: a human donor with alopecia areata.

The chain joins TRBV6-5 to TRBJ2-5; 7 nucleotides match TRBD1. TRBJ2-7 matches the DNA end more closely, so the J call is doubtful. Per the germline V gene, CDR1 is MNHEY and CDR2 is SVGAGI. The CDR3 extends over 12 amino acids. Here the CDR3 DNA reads TGTGCCAGTCGACAGGGTACCTACGAGCAGTACTTC. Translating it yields CASRQGTYEQYF.

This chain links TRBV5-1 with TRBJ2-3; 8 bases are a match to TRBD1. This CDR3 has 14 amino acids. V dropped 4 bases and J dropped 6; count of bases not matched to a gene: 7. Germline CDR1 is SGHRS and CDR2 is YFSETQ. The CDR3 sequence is CASSIRQGRDTQYF. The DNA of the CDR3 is TGCGCCAGCAGCATAAGACAGGGGCGGGATACGCAGTATTTT.

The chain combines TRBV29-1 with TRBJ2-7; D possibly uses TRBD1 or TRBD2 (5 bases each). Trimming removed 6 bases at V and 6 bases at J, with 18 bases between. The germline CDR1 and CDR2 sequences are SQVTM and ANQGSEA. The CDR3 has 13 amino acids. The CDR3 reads CSVPSGTPTEQYF. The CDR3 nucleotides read TGCAGCGTCCCCTCTGGGACCCCCACCGAGCAGTACTTC.

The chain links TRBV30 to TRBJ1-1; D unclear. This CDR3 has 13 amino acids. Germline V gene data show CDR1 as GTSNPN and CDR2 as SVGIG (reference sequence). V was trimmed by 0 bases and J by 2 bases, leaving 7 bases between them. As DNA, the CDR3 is TGTGCCTGGAGTGTAGCGATCAACACTGAAGCTTTCTTT. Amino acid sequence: CAWSVAINTEAFF.

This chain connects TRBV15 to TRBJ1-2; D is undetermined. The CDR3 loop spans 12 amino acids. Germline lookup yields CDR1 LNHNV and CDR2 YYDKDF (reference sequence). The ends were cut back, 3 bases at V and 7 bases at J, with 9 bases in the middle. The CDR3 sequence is CATSSSSSGYTF. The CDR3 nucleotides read TGTGCCACCAGCAGTTCCTCCTCTGGCTACACCTTC.

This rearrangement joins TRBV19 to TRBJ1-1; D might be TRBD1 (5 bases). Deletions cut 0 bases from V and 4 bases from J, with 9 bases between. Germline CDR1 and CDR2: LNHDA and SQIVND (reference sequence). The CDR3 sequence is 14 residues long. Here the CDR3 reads CASSIDYGGTEAFF. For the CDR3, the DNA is TGTGCCAGTAGTATAGATTACGGGGGCACTGAAGCTTTCTTT.

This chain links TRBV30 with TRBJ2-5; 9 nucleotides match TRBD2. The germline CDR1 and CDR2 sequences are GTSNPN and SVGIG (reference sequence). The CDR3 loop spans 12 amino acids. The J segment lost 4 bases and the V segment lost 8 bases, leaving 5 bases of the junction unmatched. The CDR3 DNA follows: TGTGCCACCGCAGCGGGGGGAGAGACCCAGTACTTC. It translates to CATAAGGETQYF.

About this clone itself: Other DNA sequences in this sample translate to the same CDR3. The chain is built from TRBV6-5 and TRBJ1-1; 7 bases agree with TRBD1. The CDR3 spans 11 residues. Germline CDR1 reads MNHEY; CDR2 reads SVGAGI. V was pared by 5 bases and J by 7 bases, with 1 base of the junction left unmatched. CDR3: CASSRDSEAFF. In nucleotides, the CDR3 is TGTGCCAGCAGTAGGGACAGTGAAGCTTTCTTT.

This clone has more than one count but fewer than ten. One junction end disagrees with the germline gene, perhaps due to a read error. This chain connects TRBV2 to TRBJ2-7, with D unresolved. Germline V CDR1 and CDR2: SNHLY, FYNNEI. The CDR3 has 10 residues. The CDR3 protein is CASSAPNLNF. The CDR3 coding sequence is TGTGCCAGCAGTGCACCCAACTTGAACTTC.

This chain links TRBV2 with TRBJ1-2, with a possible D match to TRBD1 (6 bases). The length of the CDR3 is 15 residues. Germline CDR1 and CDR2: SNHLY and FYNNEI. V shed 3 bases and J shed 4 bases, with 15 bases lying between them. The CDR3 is CASSDEGGAAYGYTF. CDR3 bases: TGTGCCAGCAGTGACGAAGGGGGGGCAGCCTATGGCTACACCTTC.

The CDR3 nucleotides read TGTGCCAGCTCGGCAGGGATCGACTATGGCTACACCTTC. Amino acids: CASSAGIDYGYTF. This sequence joins TRBV18 and TRBJ1-2; D may be TRBD1 (5 bases). This CDR3 comprises 13 residues. Germline V CDR1 and CDR2: KGHSH, LQKENI. Trimming took off 6 bases at V and 3 bases at J, with 11 bases between the two ends. The variable domain in full, completed from reference TRBV18 and TRBJ1-2, reads NAGVMQNPRHLVRRRGQEARLRCSPMKGHSHVYWYRQLPEEGLKFMVYLQKENIIDESGMPKERFSAEFPKEGPSILRIQQVVRGDSAAYFCASSAGIDYGYTFGSGTRLTVV.

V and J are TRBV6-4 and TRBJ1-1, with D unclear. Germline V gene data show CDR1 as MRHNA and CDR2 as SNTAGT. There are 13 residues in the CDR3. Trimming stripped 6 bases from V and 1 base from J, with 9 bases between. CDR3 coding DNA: TGTGCCAGCAGCGTGGGCCAGAACACTGAAGCTTTCTTT. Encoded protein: CASSVGQNTEAFF.

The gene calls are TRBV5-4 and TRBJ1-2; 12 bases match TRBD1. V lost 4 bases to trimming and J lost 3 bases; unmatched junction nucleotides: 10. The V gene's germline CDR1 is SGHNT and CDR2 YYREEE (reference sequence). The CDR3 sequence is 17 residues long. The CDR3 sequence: CASSPRDRGLLDYGYTF. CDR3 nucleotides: TGTGCCAGCAGCCCCCGGGACAGGGGGCTATTGGACTATGGCTACACCTTC.

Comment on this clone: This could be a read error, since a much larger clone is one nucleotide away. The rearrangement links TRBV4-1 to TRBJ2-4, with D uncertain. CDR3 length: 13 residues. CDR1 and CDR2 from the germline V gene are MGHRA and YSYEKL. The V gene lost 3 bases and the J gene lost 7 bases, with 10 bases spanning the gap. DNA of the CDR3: TGCGCCAGCAGCCATTTTTACCGGAACATTCAGTACTTC. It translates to CASSHFYRNIQYF.

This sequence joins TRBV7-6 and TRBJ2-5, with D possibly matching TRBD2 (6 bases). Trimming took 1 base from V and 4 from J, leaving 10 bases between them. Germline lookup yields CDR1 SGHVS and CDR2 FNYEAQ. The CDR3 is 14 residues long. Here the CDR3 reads CASSLDQGGETQYF. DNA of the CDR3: TGTGCCAGCAGCTTAGATCAGGGAGGAGAGACCCAGTACTTC.

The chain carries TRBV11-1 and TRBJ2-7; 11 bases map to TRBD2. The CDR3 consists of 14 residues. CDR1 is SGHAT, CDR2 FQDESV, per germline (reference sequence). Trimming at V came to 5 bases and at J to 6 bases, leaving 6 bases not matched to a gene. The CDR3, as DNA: TGTGCCAGCAGCCGTCTCCTAGCGGGGGGCGAGCAGTACTTC. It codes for CASSRLLAGGEQYF.

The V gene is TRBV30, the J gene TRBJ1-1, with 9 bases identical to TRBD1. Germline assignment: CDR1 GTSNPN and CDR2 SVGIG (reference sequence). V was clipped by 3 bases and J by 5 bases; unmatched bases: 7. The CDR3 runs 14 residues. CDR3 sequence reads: CAWREKGQGTEAFF. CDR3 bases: TGTGCCTGGAGGGAAAAGGGACAGGGAACTGAAGCTTTCTTT.

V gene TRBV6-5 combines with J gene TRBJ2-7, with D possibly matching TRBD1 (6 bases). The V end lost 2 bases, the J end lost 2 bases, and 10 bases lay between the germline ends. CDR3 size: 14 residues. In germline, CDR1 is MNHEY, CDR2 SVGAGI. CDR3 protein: CASSYDRLAYEQYF. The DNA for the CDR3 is TGTGCCAGCAGTTACGACAGGTTAGCCTACGAGCAGTACTTC.

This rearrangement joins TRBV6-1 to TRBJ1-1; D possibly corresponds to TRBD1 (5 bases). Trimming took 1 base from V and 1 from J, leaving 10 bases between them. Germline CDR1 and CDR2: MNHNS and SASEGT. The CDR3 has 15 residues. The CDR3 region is CASSEDWGTNTEAFF. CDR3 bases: TGTGCCAGCAGTGAAGACTGGGGGACGAACACTGAAGCTTTCTTT.

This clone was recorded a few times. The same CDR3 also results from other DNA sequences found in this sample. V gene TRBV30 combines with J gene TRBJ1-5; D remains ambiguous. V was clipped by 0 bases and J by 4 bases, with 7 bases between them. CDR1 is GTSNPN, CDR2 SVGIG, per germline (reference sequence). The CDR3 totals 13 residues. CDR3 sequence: CAWSVRRNQPQHF. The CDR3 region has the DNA TGTGCCTGGAGTGTACGTAGGAATCAGCCCCAGCATTTT.

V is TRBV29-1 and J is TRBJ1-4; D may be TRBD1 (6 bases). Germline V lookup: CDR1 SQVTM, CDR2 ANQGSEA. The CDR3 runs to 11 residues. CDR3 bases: TGCAGAGCAGGGGACGAAGAAAAACTGTTTTTT. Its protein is CRAGDEEKLFF.

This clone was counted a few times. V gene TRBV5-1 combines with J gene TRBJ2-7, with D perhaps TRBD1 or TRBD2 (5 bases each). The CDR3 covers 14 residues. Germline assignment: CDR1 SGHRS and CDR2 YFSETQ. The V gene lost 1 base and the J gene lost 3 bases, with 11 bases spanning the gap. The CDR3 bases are TGCGCCAGCAGCTTGTGGGACGGGATCTACGAGCAGTACTTC. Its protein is CASSLWDGIYEQYF.

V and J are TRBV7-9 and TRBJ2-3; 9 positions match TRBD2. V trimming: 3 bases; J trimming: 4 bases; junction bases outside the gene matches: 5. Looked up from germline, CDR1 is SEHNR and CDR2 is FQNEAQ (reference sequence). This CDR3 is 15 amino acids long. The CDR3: CASSFNSGGSDTQYF. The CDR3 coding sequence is TGTGCCAGCAGCTTCAATAGCGGGGGCTCAGATACGCAGTATTTT.

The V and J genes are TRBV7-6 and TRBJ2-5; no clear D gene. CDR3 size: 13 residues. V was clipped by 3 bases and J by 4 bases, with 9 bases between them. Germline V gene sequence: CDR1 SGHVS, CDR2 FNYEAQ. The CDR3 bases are TGTGCCAGCAGCTTTTGGTCGGGAGAGACCCAGTACTTC. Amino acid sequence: CASSFWSGETQYF.

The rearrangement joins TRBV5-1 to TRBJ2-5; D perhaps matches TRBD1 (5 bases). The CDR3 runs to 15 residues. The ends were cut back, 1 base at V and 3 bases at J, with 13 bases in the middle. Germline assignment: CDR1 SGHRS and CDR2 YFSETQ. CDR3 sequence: CASSLLKSTEETQYF. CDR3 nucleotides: TGCGCCAGCAGCTTGCTGAAGTCGACAGAAGAGACCCAGTACTTC.

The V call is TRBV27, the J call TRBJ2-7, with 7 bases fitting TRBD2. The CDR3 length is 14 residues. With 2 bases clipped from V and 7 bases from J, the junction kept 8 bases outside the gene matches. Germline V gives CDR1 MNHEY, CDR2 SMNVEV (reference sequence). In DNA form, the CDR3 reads TGTGCCAGCAGTTTAAGGGGCGGGGGTCGGGAGCAGTACTTC. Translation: CASSLRGGGREQYF.

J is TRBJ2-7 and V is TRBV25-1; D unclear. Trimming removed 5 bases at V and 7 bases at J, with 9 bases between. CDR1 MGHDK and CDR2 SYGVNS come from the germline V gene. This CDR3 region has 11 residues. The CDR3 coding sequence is TGTGCCAGCAGTCAAGGTTGGGAGCAGTACTTC. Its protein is CASSQGWEQYF.

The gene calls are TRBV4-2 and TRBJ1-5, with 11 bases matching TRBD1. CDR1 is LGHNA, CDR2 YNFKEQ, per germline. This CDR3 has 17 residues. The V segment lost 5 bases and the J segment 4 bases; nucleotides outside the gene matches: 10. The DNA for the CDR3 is TGTGCCAGCAGCACCCGGACAGGGGGCTCGTTTAATCAGCCCCAGCATTTT. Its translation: CASSTRTGGSFNQPQHF.

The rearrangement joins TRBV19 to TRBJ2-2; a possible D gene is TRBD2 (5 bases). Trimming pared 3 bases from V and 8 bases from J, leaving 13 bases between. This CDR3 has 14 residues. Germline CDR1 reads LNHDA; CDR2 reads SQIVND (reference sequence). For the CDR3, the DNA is TGTGCCAGTAGTATCGGACTCCGCCTGGGGGAGCTGTTTTTT. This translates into CASSIGLRLGELFF.